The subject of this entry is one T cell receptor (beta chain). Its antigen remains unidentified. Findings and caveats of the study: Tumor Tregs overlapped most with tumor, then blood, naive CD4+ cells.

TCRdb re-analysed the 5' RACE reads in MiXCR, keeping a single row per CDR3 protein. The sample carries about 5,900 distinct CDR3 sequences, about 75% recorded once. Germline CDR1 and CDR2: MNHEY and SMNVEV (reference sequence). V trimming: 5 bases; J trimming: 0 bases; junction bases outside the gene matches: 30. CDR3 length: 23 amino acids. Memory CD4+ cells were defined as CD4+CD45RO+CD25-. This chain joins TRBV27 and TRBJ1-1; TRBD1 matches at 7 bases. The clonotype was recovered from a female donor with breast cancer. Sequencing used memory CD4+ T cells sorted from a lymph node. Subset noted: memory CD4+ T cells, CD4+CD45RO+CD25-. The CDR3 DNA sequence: TGTGCCAGCAGTCAATTGGATTATGGGGACAGCTTACGAGCGGATTTTATGAACACTGAAGCTTTCTTT. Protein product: CASSQLDYGDSLRADFMNTEAFF.